This T cell receptor beta chain was identified in a study of OX40 agonist ivuxolimab in advanced cancers. Looking at the study overall: Head and neck, renal cell, melanoma or hepatocellular carcinoma were the cancers that dose-escalation patients had. The study, taken as a whole, reports: At 0.1 to 3.0 mg/kg and by week 6, CD4+ and CD8+ T cells in the blood had expanded clonally. CD8+ T cells showed, on average, more clonal expansion than CD4+ cells.

As regards this clone: Its cognate antigen is unknown.

Data came from immunoSEQ multiplex PCR; TCRdb stores just in-frame clones and leaves some out. The table has roughly 86,000 clones, 85% to 95% seen once; the top ten hold 2.8%. Germline CDR1 MGHRA, CDR2 YSYEKL. The V gene end was trimmed by 0 bases and the J gene end by 5 bases; junction bases not matched to a gene: 9. The CDR3 has 16 amino acids. Here the sequenced sample was CD4+ or CD8+ T cells sorted from blood, taken in a trial of the OX40 agonist ivuxolimab. This chain links TRBV4-1 with TRBJ2-5; 7 nucleotides line up with TRBD2. The receptor comes from an adult with an advanced solid tumor such as melanoma, head and neck, liver or kidney cancer. The CDR3 is CASSQDRAGARETQYF. In nucleotides, the CDR3 is TGCGCCAGCAGCCAAGATAGGGCGGGAGCTAGGGAGACCCAGTACTTC.